The text below deals with one TCR beta chain. What antigen it recognizes has not been identified. Base qualities are not recorded, but no much larger clone differs from it by a single base. Synthetic TCR analog templates were spiked into each PCR so that absolute template abundance could be estimated from read counts. TCRbeta CDR3 regions were amplified from genomic DNA with bias-controlled V and J gene primers using the immunoSEQ assay. Sequencing of rearranged TCRbeta segments was performed at approximately 20X coverage. The authors processed their data as follows. Clustering was used to correct sequencing errors, and CDR3s were annotated against IMGT to assign V, D and J genes. Downstream analyses used only productive TCRbeta rearrangements and left out out-of-frame or stop-codon sequences. To compute clonality, Shannon entropy was normalized by the log of the number of unique productive sequences and then subtracted from one. Fisher's exact test with Benjamini-Hochberg correction, at a threshold of adjusted p below 0.01, was used to find clones that differed between time points or between blood and tumor. TCRdb's version of the immuneACCESS table is confined to in-frame rearrangements and falls short of the full clone set. An unresolved V gene accounts for under half of the shortfall where checked; the remainder is of unknown origin. From that table come the V and J calls and clone size; the DNA was used to work out D and trimming. The sample table lists about 40,000 clones, 82% of them with a count of one. Jointly, the top ten make up roughly a sixth of the sample.

The cohort comprised roughly 30 patients with locally advanced or metastatic urothelial carcinoma treated at Memorial Sloan Kettering on a trial protocol. Peripheral blood mononuclear cells were collected pretreatment and during treatment, with between 1 and 8 total time points obtained per patient. The Qiagen DNeasy Blood extraction kit was used to purify genomic DNA from total PBMCs and tumor samples. PBMCs were collected pretreatment and during treatment, and were isolated and stored as previously described. This sample is part of a study of PD-L1 blockade in urothelial cancer (dated by TCRdb to between 2016 and 2019). General notes on the study: Therapy was started in the mid-2010s for all patients, and atezolizumab 1,200 mg was administered intravenously every 3 weeks. Pretreatment blood TCR-seq was available for 30 or so patients, at least one posttreatment blood collection was obtained for some 25 patients, and tumor TCR-seq was available for some 25 patients. Somatic, immune and clinical correlates of response to PD-L1 blockade with atezolizumab in urothelial cancer were the focus of an exploratory multi-omic analysis. Patients had an ECOG performance status of 0 or 1 and had received between 0 and 3 prior chemotherapy regimens. Whole exome sequencing and RNA sequencing of pretreatment tumors were performed alongside TCR sequencing in the same patients. Durable clinical benefit was defined as a progression-free survival longer than 6 months, and TCR features were additionally tested against progression-free survival and overall survival. About 90% of the roughly 29 patients were identified as males with urothelial cancer of bladder origin, and a prior smoking history was reported by 18 of 29 patients. Durable clinical benefit was achieved by nine patients but not by the remaining 20. Blood samples were analyzed 3 weeks after the start of treatment (second dose) and 6 weeks after the start of treatment. Blood samples gave a median of around 140,000 T cells and approximately 81,000 unique TCRs, with a median clonality of approximately 0.08. Pretreatment tumor samples, along with matched peripheral blood collected serially before and after atezolizumab treatment, underwent TCR sequencing. Findings and caveats that apply to the study as a whole: Patients with durable benefit showed greater expansion of tumor-associated TCR clones in peripheral blood 3 weeks after starting treatment (n ≈ 21, p = 0.022). Improved progression-free and overall survival was found to be associated with pretreatment peripheral blood TCR clonality below the median. Because the sample size was small (n = 29) and many of the analyses were exploratory, the results are meant to be hypothesis-generating.

From its cysteine to its phenylalanine, the CDR3 spans 13 amino acids. The read is trimmed to its CDR3 DNA, 39 bases read in frame from base 1. V loses 7 bases, J loses 4 bases, and the germline ends lie 12 bases apart. CDR1 and CDR2, per the germline V gene, are MDHEN and SYDVKM. The chain is encoded by TRBV28 joined to TRBJ2-3, with a tentative D gene TRBD2 over 5 matching bases. This specimen was PBMCs, taken around atezolizumab (anti-PD-L1) treatment. The origin of this receptor is a man between 60 and 75 years old with urothelial cancer. The sequenced DNA is TGTGCCAGCAAGGGAGCGCCCGCAGATACGCAGTATTTT. This sequence encodes CASKGAPADTQYF. With all but the CDR3 taken from the reference TRBV28 and TRBJ2-3 genes, the full variable domain is: DVKVTQSSRYLVKRTGEKVFLECVQDMDHENMFWYRQDPGLGLRLIYFSYDVKMKEKGDIPEGYSVSREKKERFSLILESASTNQTSMYLCASKGAPADTQYFGPGTRLTVL.